This T cell receptor beta chain stems from a study of shared clonotypes between healthy human individuals. Method: immunoSEQ multiplex PCR; TCRdb's copy keeps in-frame clones and lacks some. The sample yields around 2.5 million clones, roughly 93% seen once. Caucasian adults living in Nashville, Tennessee, provided all samples. Findings and limits, study-wide: Approximately 5% was the fraction of naive CD4 clonotypes found shared across a few donors.

About this clone itself: Antigen specificity is unknown.

The CDR3 is 17 amino acids. The V and J ends lost 6 bases and 0 bases, in that order; junction bases with no gene match: 6. CDR1 and CDR2 from the germline V gene are LNHDA and SQIVND (reference sequence). The TCR comes from a man aged 18 to 29 in good health. Some clones in this sample may be carry-over from other donors' samples. Specimen: naive CD4+ T cells from PBMCs. Described subset: CD45RA+ positively selected. The chain couples TRBV19 to TRBJ2-6; 9 nucleotides match TRBD2. The chain's CDR3 is CASRRLAEGSGANVLTF. The CDR3 nucleotides are TGTGCCAGTAGGAGACTAGCGGAGGGCTCTGGGGCCAACGTCCTGACTTTC.